The next 2 T cell receptor beta chains were all read from a single sample in a study of long-term antiretroviral therapy in people with HIV. Sequencing relied on immunoSEQ assay v3.0, run at survey level. The table came from immunoSEQ multiplex PCR; TCRdb's copy has only in-frame clones and leaves some out. The repertoire includes around 15,000 clones, around 75% of them detected once, and roughly 15% sits in the top ten. The sample consisted of unsorted PBMCs, taken 1.5 years before starting antiretroviral therapy. Receptors were obtained from a woman aged 45 to 65 with HIV.

This clone was seen a handful of times. V and J are TRBV6-5 and TRBJ1-2; 9 bases align to TRBD1. V trimming: 7 bases; J trimming: 5 bases; junction bases outside the gene matches: 8. CDR3 size: 14 residues. CDR1 is MNHEY, CDR2 SVGAGI, per germline. CDR3 nucleotides: TGTGCCAGCACTTTGGGACAGGGAAGTTATGGCTACACCTTC. Encoded protein: CASTLGQGSYGYTF.

This rearrangement joins TRBV10-2 to TRBJ2-3; 9 nucleotides match TRBD2. The CDR3 loop spans 16 amino acids. V shed 3 bases, J shed 4 bases, and the junction held 8 bases outside the gene matches. Germline CDR1 and CDR2: WSHSY and SAAADI. CDR3 region: CASSDIAGGGADTQYF. DNA for the CDR3: TGCGCCAGCAGTGATATTGCGGGGGGGGGTGCAGATACGCAGTATTTT.